In its sample, the clone carrying this T cell receptor beta chain was seen once. The antigen remains unidentified. Some clones are missing from TCRdb's copy, which holds only in-frame ones; the method was immunoSEQ multiplex PCR. The sample lists hundreds of thousands of clones; roughly nine tenths were seen once. This entry belongs to a study of shared clonotypes between healthy human individuals. General observations from the study: Donor scarcity curtailed the genetic and exposure-history diversity represented herein.

CD8 cells classed as naive were CD45RO-negative and positively selected for CCR7, excluding terminally differentiated effector memory CD45RA+ cells. The CDR3 extends over 15 amino acids. The V gene's germline CDR1 is MNHNS and CDR2 SASEGT. V lost 2 bases, J lost 7 bases, and 15 bases lay in between. Sequencing was done on a sample of naive CD8+ T cells sorted from blood. V gene TRBV6-1 combines with J gene TRBJ2-1; TRBD2 is a possible D gene (6 bases). This TCR derives from a man aged 30 to 39 in good health. The CDR3 region is CASSELGGVGNEQFF. In nucleotides, the CDR3 is TGTGCCAGCAGTGAATTGGGGGGAGTCGGAAATGAGCAGTTCTTC.